This TCR beta chain was identified during a study of technical replicates of blood from a few donors. CDR1 SGHTA and CDR2 FQGNSA come from the germline V gene. Trimming at V came to 6 bases and at J to 3 bases, leaving 7 bases not matched to a gene. The CDR3 consists of 14 residues. Assay used: immunoSEQ multiplex PCR; TCRdb lists only in-frame clones, some missing. The profile covers 64,000 or so clones, with approximately 86% appearing a single time and approximately 5.1% taken by the ten largest. The genes are TRBV7-2 and TRBJ2-7, with TRBD2 identical over 8 bases. Sequencing was performed on PBMCs. The sequence was obtained from a human donor in good health. Some clones in this sample may be carry-over from other donors' samples. The CDR3 DNA follows: TGTGCCAGCAGGCCGGGGGGGGGCGACTACGAGCAGTACTTC. This sequence encodes CASRPGGGDYEQYF.